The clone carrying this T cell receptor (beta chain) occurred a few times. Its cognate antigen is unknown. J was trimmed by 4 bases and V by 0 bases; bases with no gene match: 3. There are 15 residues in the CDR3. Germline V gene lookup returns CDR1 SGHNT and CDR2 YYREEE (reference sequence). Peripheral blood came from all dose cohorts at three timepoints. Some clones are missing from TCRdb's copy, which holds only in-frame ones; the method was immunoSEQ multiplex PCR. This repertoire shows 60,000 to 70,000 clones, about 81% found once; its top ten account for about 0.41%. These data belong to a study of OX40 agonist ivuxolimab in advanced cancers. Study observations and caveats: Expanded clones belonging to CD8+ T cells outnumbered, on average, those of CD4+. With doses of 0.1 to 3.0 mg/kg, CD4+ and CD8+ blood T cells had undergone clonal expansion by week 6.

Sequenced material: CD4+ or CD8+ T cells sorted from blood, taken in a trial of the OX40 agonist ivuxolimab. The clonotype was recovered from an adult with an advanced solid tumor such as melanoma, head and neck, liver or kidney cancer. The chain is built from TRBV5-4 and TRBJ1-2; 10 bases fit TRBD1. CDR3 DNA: TGTGCCAGCAGCTTGGGGGGACAGGGGCTCTATGGCTACACCTTC. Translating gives CASSLGGQGLYGYTF.